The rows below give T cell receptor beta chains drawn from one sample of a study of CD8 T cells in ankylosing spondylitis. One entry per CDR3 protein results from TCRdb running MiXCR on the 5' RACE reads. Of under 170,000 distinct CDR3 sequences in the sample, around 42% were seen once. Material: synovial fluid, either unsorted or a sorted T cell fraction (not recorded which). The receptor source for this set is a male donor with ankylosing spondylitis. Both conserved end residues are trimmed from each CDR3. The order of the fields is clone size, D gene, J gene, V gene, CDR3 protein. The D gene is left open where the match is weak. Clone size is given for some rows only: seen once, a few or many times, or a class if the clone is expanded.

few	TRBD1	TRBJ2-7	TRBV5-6	ASSFGGTGGWDEQY
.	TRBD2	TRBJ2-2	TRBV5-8	ASSFGLAGPGTGELF
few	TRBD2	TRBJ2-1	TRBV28	ASLLNGGEQF
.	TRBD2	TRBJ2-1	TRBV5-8	ASSSGGGDIALYGQF
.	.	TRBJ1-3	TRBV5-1	ASSLEGLGNTIY
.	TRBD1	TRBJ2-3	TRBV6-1	ASSETTGSGDTQY
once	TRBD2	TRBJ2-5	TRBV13	ASSFGGGAGETQY
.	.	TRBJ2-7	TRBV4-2	ASSQDQQGVGDEQY
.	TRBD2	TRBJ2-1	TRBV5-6	ASSLAWDYVYNEQF
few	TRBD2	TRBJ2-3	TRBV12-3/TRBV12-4	ASSPTSGASDTQY
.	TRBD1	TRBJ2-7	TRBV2	ASSSADRGLAYEQY
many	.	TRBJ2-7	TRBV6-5	ASSYSMGTRPYEQY
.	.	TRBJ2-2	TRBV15	ATSRPPATGELF
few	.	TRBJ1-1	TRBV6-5	ASSYFPAANTEAF
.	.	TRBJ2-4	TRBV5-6	ASTLGAGVAKNIQY
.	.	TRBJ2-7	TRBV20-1	SARDPRISYEQY
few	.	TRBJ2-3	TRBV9	ASSFGTHKTQY
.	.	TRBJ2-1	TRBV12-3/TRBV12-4	ASNFRGAVYNEQF
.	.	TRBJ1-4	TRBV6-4	ASSDGVGGKLF
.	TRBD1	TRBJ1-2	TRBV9	ASSPRTGGGGYT